This is a list of T cell receptor beta chains from one sample in a study of blood T cells in healthy people across ages. Each CDR3 protein gets one entry after TCRdb re-called the 5' RACE reads with MiXCR. In the table there are some 1.5 million distinct CDR3 sequences, over 25% of which are singletons. Sequenced: blood. The source is a woman aged 25 to 39 in good health. The CDR3 runs from the conserved cysteine through the conserved F or W. The order of the fields is J gene, V gene, D gene, clone size, CDR3 protein, CDR3 DNA. A D gene is named only where the DNA matches it firmly. Rows give clone size only sometimes, using once, few, many, or a class for an expanded clone.

TRBJ2-1 TRBV5-1 - - CASSQTQNEQFF TGCGCCAGCAGCCAGACGCAAAATGAGCAGTTCTTC
TRBJ2-5 TRBV6-5 - - CASSYFFGQETQYF TGTGCCAGCAGTTACTTTTTCGGTCAAGAGACCCAGTACTTC
TRBJ2-1 TRBV27 TRBD1 many CASSSGTGTENEQFF TGTGCCAGCAGTTCCGGGACAGGAACAGAGAATGAGCAGTTCTTC
TRBJ2-5 TRBV29-1 TRBD2 many CSVAGGGQETQYF TGCAGCGTTGCTGGCGGGGGCCAAGAGACCCAGTACTTC
TRBJ1-4 TRBV2 TRBD1 - CVSRGQFNEKLFF TGTGTCAGCAGGGGGCAGTTTAATGAAAAACTGTTTTTT
TRBJ2-4 TRBV6-5 TRBD1 - CASRPDRGTVNIQYF TGTGCCAGCAGACCCGACAGGGGGACCGTCAACATTCAGTACTTC
TRBJ1-2 TRBV29-1 - - CSVVVLGGYTF TGCAGCGTTGTCGTGTTGGGAGGCTACACCTTC
TRBJ1-1 TRBV29-1 TRBD1 few CSVGGTGVDTEAFF TGCAGCGTCGGAGGGACAGGGGTGGATACTGAAGCTTTCTTT
TRBJ1-3 TRBV12-3/TRBV12-4 - - CASSLRGGGNTIYF TGTGCCAGCAGTTTAAGGGGCGGTGGAAACACCATATATTTT
TRBJ2-7 TRBV6-2/TRBV6-3 TRBD2 - CASSDPRGSGNDYEQYF TGTGCCAGCAGTGACCCACGAGGTAGCGGGAATGACTACGAGCAGTACTTC
TRBJ2-1 TRBV6-2/TRBV6-3 - - CASREGGATYNEQFF TGTGCCAGCAGAGAAGGGGGAGCGACCTACAATGAGCAGTTCTTC
TRBJ1-1 TRBV12-3/TRBV12-4 - - CASSPPVPGGTEAFF TGTGCCAGCAGTCCCCCGGTCCCGGGGGGGACTGAAGCTTTCTTT
TRBJ1-6 TRBV2 - - CASSVNLRDSPLHF TGTGCCAGCAGTGTCAATCTCAGAGATTCACCCCTCCACTTT
TRBJ1-2 TRBV11-2 - many CASSSPRGANYGYTF TGTGCCAGCAGCTCCCCCAGGGGAGCAAACTATGGCTACACCTTC
TRBJ2-5 TRBV5-4 - few CASSPDRYETQYF TGTGCCAGCAGCCCTGACAGATACGAGACCCAGTACTTC
TRBJ2-1 TRBV6-4 TRBD2 few CASSDKVLAGYNEQFF TGTGCCAGCAGTGATAAGGTGCTAGCGGGGTACAATGAGCAGTTCTTC
TRBJ2-3 TRBV6-1 TRBD2 - CASSERSGGADTQYF TGTGCCAGCAGTGAAAGAAGCGGGGGGGCGGATACGCAGTATTTT
TRBJ2-7 TRBV6-1 TRBD1 few CASSEAAGQGAYEQYF TGTGCCAGCAGTGAAGCTGCGGGACAGGGGGCGTACGAGCAGTACTTC
TRBJ2-1 TRBV11-2 - - CASTFRTMHNEQFF TGTGCCAGCACCTTCCGGACTATGCACAATGAGCAGTTCTTC
TRBJ1-2 TRBV28 - - CASSPVGGGYGYTF TGTGCCAGCAGCCCGGTGGGGGGAGGCTATGGCTACACCTTC
TRBJ1-1 TRBV29-1 - - CSVSRGGYTEAFF TGCAGCGTTTCTAGGGGGGGATACACTGAAGCTTTCTTT
TRBJ2-1 TRBV5-1 TRBD1 - CASSFPGQGVSEQFF TGCGCCAGCAGCTTCCCGGGACAGGGGGTTAGTGAGCAGTTCTTC
TRBJ2-5 TRBV4-1 TRBD2 many CASSQLTSGSGETQYF TGCGCCAGCAGCCAATTGACTAGCGGGAGCGGTGAGACCCAGTACTTC
TRBJ2-7 TRBV30 - few CAWSVGTYEQYF TGTGCCTGGAGTGTGGGAACCTACGAGCAGTACTTC